The entry below gives a single TCR beta chain sequence along with its context. The antigen is undetermined. TCR beta VDJ and CDR3 profiles were obtained from a genomic DNA template. TCRdb reprocessed the reads with MiXCR, giving one entry per CDR3 protein. The table shows roughly 500,000 distinct CDR3 sequences, with about a third occurring only once. Trimming left V 4 bases short and J 8 bases short, with 14 bases between. This CDR3 contains 12 residues. CDR1 and CDR2 from the germline V gene are GTSNPN and SVGIG (reference sequence). This sample was included in a study of CD8+CD57+ T cells in acquired aplastic anemia. In the study overall: Quantities of DNA derived from sorted CD4+ and CD8+ cells averaged about 3.2 ug.

Findings and caveats of the study: Statistical testing detected no significant gap in CD8+ Simpson's diversity between patients and controls.

Patients chosen for sequencing had CD8+CD57+ cells that had expanded, as shown by flow cytometry. The TCR comes from a human donor with aplastic anemia. Sequencing was performed on sorted CD4+, CD8+, or CD8+CD57+ T cells (not recorded which) from PBMCs. The chain carries TRBV30 and TRBJ1-1; no definite D call. The DNA of the CDR3 is TGTGCCTGGATGGGAATCGGCAGGGAAGCTTTCTTT. This encodes CAWMGIGREAFF.